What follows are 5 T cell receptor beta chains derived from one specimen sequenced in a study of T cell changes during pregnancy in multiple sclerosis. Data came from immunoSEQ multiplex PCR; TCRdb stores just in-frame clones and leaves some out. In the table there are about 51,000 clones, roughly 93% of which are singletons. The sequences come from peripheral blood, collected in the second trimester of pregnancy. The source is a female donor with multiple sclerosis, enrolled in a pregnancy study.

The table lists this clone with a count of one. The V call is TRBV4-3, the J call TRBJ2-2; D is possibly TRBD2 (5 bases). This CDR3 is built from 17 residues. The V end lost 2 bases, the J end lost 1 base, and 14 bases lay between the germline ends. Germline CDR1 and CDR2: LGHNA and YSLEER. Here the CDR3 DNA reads TGCGCCAGCAGCCAAAAACGGGGTTCAAAGAACACCGGGGAGCTGTTTTTT. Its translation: CASSQKRGSKNTGELFF.

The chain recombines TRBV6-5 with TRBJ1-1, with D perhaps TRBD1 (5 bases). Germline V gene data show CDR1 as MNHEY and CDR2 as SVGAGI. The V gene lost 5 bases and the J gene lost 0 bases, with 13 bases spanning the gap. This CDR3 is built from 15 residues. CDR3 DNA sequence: TGTGCCAGCAGTAGTCTTCTCAGGGTGAACACTGAAGCTTTCTTT. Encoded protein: CASSSLLRVNTEAFF.

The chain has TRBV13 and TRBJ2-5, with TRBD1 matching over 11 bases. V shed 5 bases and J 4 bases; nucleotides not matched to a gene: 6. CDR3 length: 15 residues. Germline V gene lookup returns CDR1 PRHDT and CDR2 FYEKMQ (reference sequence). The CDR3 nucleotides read TGTGCCAGCAGCCAGAGGACAGGGGGCCCAGAGACCCAGTACTTC. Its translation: CASSQRTGGPETQYF.

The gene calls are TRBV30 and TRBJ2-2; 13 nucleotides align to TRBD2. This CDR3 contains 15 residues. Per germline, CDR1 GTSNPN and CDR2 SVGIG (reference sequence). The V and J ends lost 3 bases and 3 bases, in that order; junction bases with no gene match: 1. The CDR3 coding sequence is TGTGCCTGGAGAGGACTAGCGGGAGACACCGGGGAGCTGTTTTTT. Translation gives CAWRGLAGDTGELFF.

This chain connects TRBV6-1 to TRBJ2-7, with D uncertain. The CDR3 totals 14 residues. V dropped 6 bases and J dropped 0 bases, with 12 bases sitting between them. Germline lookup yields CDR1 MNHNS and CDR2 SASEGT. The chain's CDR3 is CASSGEQVSYEQYF. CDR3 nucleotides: TGTGCCAGCAGCGGCGAGCAGGTCTCCTACGAGCAGTACTTC.